This TCR beta chain was captured by sequencing in a study of blood T cell repertoires in COVID-19. Study summary: The samples span acute and convalescent COVID-19 from the United States, Italy and Spain.

V was pared by 5 bases and J by 5 bases, with 15 bases between. The CDR3 is 14 amino acids. The germline V gene has CDR1 LNHDA and CDR2 SQIVND (reference sequence). Assay: immunoSEQ multiplex PCR; the TCRdb copy retains only in-frame clones and omits some. The sample carries fewer than 250,000 clones, more than 60% recorded once. Sequenced sample: peripheral blood. This clonotype was obtained from a woman in her 50s with acute or convalescent COVID-19. This chain uses TRBV19 with TRBJ1-1; D is ambiguous. For the CDR3, the DNA is TGTGCCAGTAGTTCCGAGGCGGGTTGGACTGAAGCTTTCTTT. This codes for CASSSEAGWTEAFF. The full variable domain, rest sourced from reference TRBV19 and TRBJ1-1, is DGGITQSPKYLFRKEGQNVTLSCEQNLNHDAMYWYRQDPGQGLRLIYYSQIVNDFQKGDIAEGYSVSREKKESFPLTVTSAQKNPTAFYLCASSSEAGWTEAFFGQGTRLTVV.